The 23 T cell receptor beta chains given below trace back to one sample, sequenced in a study of response to subunit inactivated influenza vaccine. Each CDR3 protein gets one entry after TCRdb re-called the RT-PCR reads with MiXCR. This table has under 800,000 distinct CDR3 sequences, approximately 14% appearing once. The source material was PBMCs from blood, sampled roughly 2 weeks before vaccination. These receptor sequences come from a man between 50 and 59 years old who received an inactivated influenza vaccine.

The chain uses TRBV20-1 and TRBJ2-5; TRBD2 matches 9 bases. The CDR3 is made up of 14 amino acids. Germline-derived CDR1 and CDR2 are DFQATT and SNEGSKA (reference sequence). With V trimmed by 3 bases and J by 3 bases, 5 bases remained unmatched. CDR3 protein: CSASSSGEKETQYF. The CDR3 nucleotides are TGCAGTGCTAGCTCTAGCGGGGAAAAAGAGACCCAGTACTTC.

The table lists this clonotype with many counts. The CDR3 DNA sequence: TGTGCCACCAGTGATCTAGCGGGCCGCACCGGGGAGCTGTTTTTT. Translated: CATSDLAGRTGELFF. The genes are TRBV24-1 and TRBJ2-2; the match to TRBD2 covers 8 bases. CDR1 is KGHDR, CDR2 SFDVKD, per germline. Losses at the gene ends were 3 bases for V and 4 bases for J; bases not matched to a gene: 3. This CDR3 has 15 amino acids.

The chain couples TRBV7-8 to TRBJ2-3, with TRBD1 identical over 8 bases. Germline trimming cut 5 bases from V and 5 bases from J; bases unmatched to any gene: 6. The germline V gene has CDR1 SGHVS and CDR2 FQNEAQ. The CDR3 is made up of 14 amino acids. In DNA form, the CDR3 reads TGTGCCAGCAGCCGTGGACAGGGACTAGATACGCAGTATTTT. Protein: CASSRGQGLDTQYF.

This sequence joins TRBV4-1 and TRBJ2-7, with TRBD1 identical over 10 bases. V lost 4 bases, J lost 5 bases, and 5 bases stayed unmatched. The length of the CDR3 is 14 residues. The germline V gene has CDR1 MGHRA and CDR2 YSYEKL. In DNA form, the CDR3 reads TGCGCCAGCAGCCTGACAGGGGGCTTAAACGAGCAGTACTTC. This sequence encodes CASSLTGGLNEQYF.

About this clonotype: A clone one base away is much larger, so this may be a read error. The J gene is TRBJ2-5, the V gene TRBV10-3; D is perhaps TRBD2 (5 bases). Germline assignment: CDR1 ENHRY and CDR2 SYGVKD. The CDR3 length is 14 residues. Trimming cost V 11 bases and J 1 base, with 17 bases left between them. This CDR3 is CALAGGLSQETQYF. The CDR3 DNA is TGTGCCCTGGCGGGCGGATTGTCCCAAGAGACCCAGTACTTC.

This clonotype has only a few counts. V usage is TRBV11-2 and J usage is TRBJ2-5, with D possibly matching TRBD2 (6 bases). This CDR3 has 19 residues. V was shortened by 3 bases and J by 5 bases, with 28 bases between the two germline ends. The germline V gene encodes CDR1 SGHAT and CDR2 FQNNGV. The CDR3 spells CASSLRRASEGTNAETQYF. Written as DNA, the CDR3 is TGTGCCAGCAGCTTGAGAAGGGCTAGCGAGGGTACTAACGCCGAGACCCAGTACTTC.

As concerns this clonotype: Mismatch with germline at one junction end may stem from a read error. The J gene is TRBJ2-1, the V gene TRBV7-7, with TRBD1 matching over 11 bases. The CDR3 is 17 residues long. Germline CDR1 SSHAT, CDR2 FNYEAQ (reference sequence). The CDR3 sequence is CASSVGQGAGTYNEQFF. DNA for the CDR3: TGTGCTAGCAGCGTCGGACAGGGGGCAGGGACATACAATGAGCAGTTCTTC.

The chain carries TRBV18 and TRBJ2-3; D unclear. Germline loops: CDR1 KGHSH, CDR2 LQKENI. This CDR3 is built from 13 residues. V gave up 5 bases and J gave up 4 bases, with 10 bases separating them. The CDR3 spells CASSADIADTQYF. The CDR3 DNA follows: TGTGCCAGCTCAGCCGATATCGCAGATACGCAGTATTTT.

There are a few counts of this clonotype. The CDR3 nucleotides are TGTGCCACCAGCAGAGACAGGGGTGGCTACACCTTC. Translating it yields CATSRDRGGYTF. This rearrangement joins TRBV15 to TRBJ1-2, with TRBD1 as a possible D gene (6 bases). Trimming took 0 bases from V and 7 from J, leaving 6 bases between them. Germline V gene sequence: CDR1 LNHNV, CDR2 YYDKDF (reference sequence). The CDR3 has 12 amino acids.

This clonotype was observed a handful of times. This rearrangement joins TRBV4-1 to TRBJ2-3, with 14 bases lining up with TRBD2. CDR1 MGHRA and CDR2 YSYEKL come from the germline V gene. The CDR3 extends over 18 amino acids. Germline trimming cut 0 bases from V and 2 bases from J; bases unmatched to any gene: 4. CDR3 amino acids: CASSQETSGGAATDTQYF. The CDR3 nucleotides read TGCGCCAGCAGCCAAGAGACTAGCGGGGGGGCGGCCACAGATACGCAGTATTTT.

The V call is TRBV27, the J call TRBJ2-5; 8 bases match TRBD2. V dropped 2 bases and J dropped 2; count of bases not matched to a gene: 7. The CDR3 has 16 amino acids. Germline V gives CDR1 MNHEY, CDR2 SMNVEV (reference sequence). CDR3 coding DNA: TGTGCCAGCAGTTTAGCGGGGGGCTTTTCACAAGAGACCCAGTACTTC. Translating gives CASSLAGGFSQETQYF.

The chain joins TRBV5-1 to TRBJ2-2; 9 bases align to TRBD2. The CDR3 runs to 16 residues. The V gene's germline CDR1 is SGHRS and CDR2 YFSETQ. V shed 5 bases and J 2 bases; nucleotides not matched to a gene: 7. CDR3: CASRSQRGANTGELFF. The CDR3 coding sequence is TGCGCCAGCAGGTCCCAGCGGGGGGCTAACACCGGGGAGCTGTTTTTT.

V is TRBV19 and J is TRBJ1-1; no reliable D call. Looked up from germline, CDR1 is LNHDA and CDR2 is SQIVND (reference sequence). The CDR3 totals 15 residues. V was cut by 2 bases and J by 0 bases, with 10 bases left in between. The CDR3 region is CASSINLRMNTEAFF. CDR3 sequence (DNA): TGTGCCAGTAGTATAAATCTCAGGATGAACACTGAAGCTTTCTTT.

In its sample, this clonotype was seen a few times. The V call is TRBV27, the J call TRBJ2-3; TRBD1 matches at 7 bases. The CDR3 runs to 17 residues. V was pared by 0 bases and J by 2 bases, with 8 bases of the junction left unmatched. Looked up from germline, CDR1 is MNHEY and CDR2 is SMNVEV (reference sequence). Here the CDR3 DNA reads TGTGCCAGCAGTTTATCGATAATGGACAGGTTCACAGATACGCAGTATTTT. Translation: CASSLSIMDRFTDTQYF.

In its sample, this clonotype was seen many times. CDR3 loop: CASSVTGREQYF. The CDR3 nucleotides are TGCGCCAGCAGCGTGACAGGACGAGAGCAGTACTTC. This chain joins TRBV5-1 and TRBJ2-7; the D gene is possibly TRBD1 (6 bases). This CDR3 region has 12 residues. Between the trimmed V and J ends, which lost 4 bases and 7 bases, there was a span of 12 bases. The germline V gene has CDR1 SGHRS and CDR2 YFSETQ.

This clonotype was detected ten times or more. This chain joins TRBV5-1 and TRBJ2-7, with TRBD1 matching over 8 bases. Germline CDR1 is SGHRS and CDR2 is YFSETQ. There are 16 residues in the CDR3. V was clipped by 4 bases and J by 4 bases; unmatched bases: 13. The CDR3 reads CASSPTTGTGVYEQYF. Here the CDR3 DNA reads TGCGCCAGCAGCCCCACCACCGGGACAGGAGTTTACGAGCAGTACTTC.

The J gene is TRBJ2-5, the V gene TRBV7-8; no firm D call. V was shortened by 1 base and J by 0 bases, with 9 bases between the two germline ends. The CDR3 length is 15 residues. In germline, CDR1 is SGHVS, CDR2 FQNEAQ. The CDR3 DNA is TGTGCCAGCAGCTTAGGCCTTCCGTACCAAGAGACCCAGTACTTC. This gives the protein CASSLGLPYQETQYF.

The V call is TRBV9, the J call TRBJ2-2; no reliable D call. The germline gives CDR1 SGDLS, CDR2 YYNGEE. Trimming cost V 0 bases and J 3 bases, with 6 bases left between them. The CDR3 extends over 14 amino acids. The DNA of the CDR3 is TGTGCCAGCAGCGTAGAACAACACACCGGGGAGCTGTTTTTT. Translating it yields CASSVEQHTGELFF.

This clonotype came up a few times. The V gene is TRBV29-1, the J gene TRBJ2-3, with TRBD2 matching 12 bases. J gave up 4 bases and V 7 bases, and 9 bases lay outside the gene matches. CDR1 and CDR2 from the germline V gene are SQVTM and ANQGSEA. This CDR3 is built from 15 residues. CDR3 in amino acids: CSGLLAGGLSDTQYF. CDR3 DNA: TGCAGCGGCCTCCTAGCGGGAGGGCTCTCAGATACGCAGTATTTT.

This chain joins TRBV5-1 and TRBJ2-1; perhaps TRBD2 as D (7 bases). CDR1 is SGHRS and CDR2 is YFSETQ in the germline V gene. V was cut by 6 bases and J by 9 bases, with 25 bases left in between. The CDR3 is 16 amino acids. CDR3 sequence (DNA): TGCGCCAGCACCTTAGACGGCGGGGGCCGAGGGGCTGAGCAGTTCTTC. Amino acids: CASTLDGGGRGAEQFF.

The chain is built from TRBV7-2 and TRBJ2-7, with D tentatively TRBD1 or TRBD2 (5 bases each). Germline V gene sequence: CDR1 SGHTA, CDR2 FQGNSA. V lost 2 bases, J lost 3 bases, and 8 bases lay in between. This CDR3 is 13 amino acids long. This CDR3 is CASSLFGGYEQYF. The CDR3, as DNA: TGTGCCAGCAGCTTATTTGGGGGCTACGAGCAGTACTTC.

The chain recombines TRBV12-3 or TRBV12-4 with TRBJ2-2, with 16 bases matching TRBD2. The CDR3 spans 16 residues. The ends lost 6 bases at V and 8 bases at J; junction bases unmatched: 6. The CDR3 protein is CASRGLAGGSRGELFF. The CDR3 coding sequence is TGTGCCAGCAGGGGACTAGCGGGAGGGTCACGAGGGGAGCTGTTTTTT.

The chain recombines TRBV28 with TRBJ2-1; 8 positions match TRBD1. V lost 2 bases and J lost 14; bases outside the gene matches: 5. Germline CDR1 MDHEN, CDR2 SYDVKM. This CDR3 region has 12 residues. DNA for the CDR3: TGTGCCAGCAGTTTACTCAGGGGGCAGGAGTTCTTC. This translates into CASSLLRGQEFF.